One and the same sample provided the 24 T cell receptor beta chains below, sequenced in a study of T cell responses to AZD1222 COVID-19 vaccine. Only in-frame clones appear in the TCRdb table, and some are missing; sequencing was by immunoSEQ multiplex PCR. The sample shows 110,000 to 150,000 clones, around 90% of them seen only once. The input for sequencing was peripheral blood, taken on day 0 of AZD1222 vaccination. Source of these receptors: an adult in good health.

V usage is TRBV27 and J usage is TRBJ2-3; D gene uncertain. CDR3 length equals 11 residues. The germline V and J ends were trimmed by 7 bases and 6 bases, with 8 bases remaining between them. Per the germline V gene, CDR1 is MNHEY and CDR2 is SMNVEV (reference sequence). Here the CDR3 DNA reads TGTGCCAGCACTCGTCTGGATACGCAGTATTTT. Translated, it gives CASTRLDTQYF.

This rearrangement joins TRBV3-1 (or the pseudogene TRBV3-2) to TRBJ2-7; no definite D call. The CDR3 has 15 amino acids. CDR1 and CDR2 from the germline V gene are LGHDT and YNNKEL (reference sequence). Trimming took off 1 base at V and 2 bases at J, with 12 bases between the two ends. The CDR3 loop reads CASSQAPRPPYEQYF. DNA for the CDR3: TGTGCCAGCAGCCAAGCCCCCAGGCCCCCCTACGAGCAGTACTTC.

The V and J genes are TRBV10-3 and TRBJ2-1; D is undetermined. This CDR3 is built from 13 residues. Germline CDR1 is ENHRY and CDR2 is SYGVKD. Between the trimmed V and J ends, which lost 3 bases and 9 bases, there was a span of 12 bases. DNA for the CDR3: TGTGCCATCAGTGAAGCTATCAGGAGTGAGCAGTTCTTC. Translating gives CAISEAIRSEQFF.

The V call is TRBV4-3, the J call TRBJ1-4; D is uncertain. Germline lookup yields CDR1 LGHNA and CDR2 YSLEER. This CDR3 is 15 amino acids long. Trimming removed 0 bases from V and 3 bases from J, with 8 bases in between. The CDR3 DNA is TGCGCCAGCAGCCAAGAGGGGATAGCTAATGAAAAACTGTTTTTT. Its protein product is CASSQEGIANEKLFF.

CDR3 protein: CASSIVSPTYPDGYTF. CDR3 nucleotide sequence: TGTGCCAGTAGTATTGTAAGTCCCACGTATCCTGATGGCTACACCTTC. The chain has TRBV19 and TRBJ1-2; D unclear. Germline CDR1 reads LNHDA; CDR2 reads SQIVND (reference sequence). Trimming cost V 3 bases and J 6 bases, with 20 bases left between them. The CDR3 is 16 amino acids.

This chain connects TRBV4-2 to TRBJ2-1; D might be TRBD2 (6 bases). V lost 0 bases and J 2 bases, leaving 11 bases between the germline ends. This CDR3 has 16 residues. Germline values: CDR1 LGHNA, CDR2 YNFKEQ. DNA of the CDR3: TGTGCCAGCAGCCAAGAATCCAGCGGGCCCTACAATGAGCAGTTCTTC. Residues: CASSQESSGPYNEQFF.

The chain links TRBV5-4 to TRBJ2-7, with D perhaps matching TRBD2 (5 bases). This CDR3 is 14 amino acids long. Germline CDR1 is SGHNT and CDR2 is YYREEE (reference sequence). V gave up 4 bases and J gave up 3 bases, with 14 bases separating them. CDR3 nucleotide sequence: TGTGCCAGCAGCGGGAGTCCCCAACTCTACGAGCAGTACTTC. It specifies CASSGSPQLYEQYF. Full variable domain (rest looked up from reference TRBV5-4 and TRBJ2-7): ETGVTQSPTHLIKTRGQQVTLRCSSQSGHNTVSWYQQALGQGPQFIFQYYREEENGRGNFPPRFSGLQFPNYSSELNVNALELDDSALYLCASSGSPQLYEQYFGPGTRLTVT.

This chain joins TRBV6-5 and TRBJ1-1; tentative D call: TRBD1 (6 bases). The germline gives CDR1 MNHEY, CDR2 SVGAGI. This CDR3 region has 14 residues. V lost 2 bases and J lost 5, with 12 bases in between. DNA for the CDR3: TGTGCCAGCAGTTACGACGGGGGCTTTACTGAAGCTTTCTTT. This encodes CASSYDGGFTEAFF.

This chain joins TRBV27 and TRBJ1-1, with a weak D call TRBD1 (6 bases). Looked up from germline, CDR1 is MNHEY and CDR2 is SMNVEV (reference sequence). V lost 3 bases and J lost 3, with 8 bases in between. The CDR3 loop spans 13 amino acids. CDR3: CASSLAGDTEAFF. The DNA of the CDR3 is TGTGCCAGCAGTTTGGCAGGGGACACTGAAGCTTTCTTT.

The CDR3: CASSSRILPPLEAFF. CDR3 DNA: TGTGCCAGCAGCTCCCGGATACTCCCTCCCCTTGAAGCTTTCTTT. The chain links TRBV7-8 to TRBJ1-1; no reliable D call. Deletions cut 4 bases from V and 7 bases from J, with 19 bases between. CDR1 is SGHVS and CDR2 is FQNEAQ in the germline V gene. This CDR3 is 15 amino acids long.

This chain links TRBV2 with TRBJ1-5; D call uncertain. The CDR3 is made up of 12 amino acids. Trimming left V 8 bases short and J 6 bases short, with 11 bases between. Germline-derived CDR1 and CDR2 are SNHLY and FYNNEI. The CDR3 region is CASRRVSQPQHF. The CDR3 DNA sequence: TGTGCCAGCCGGAGGGTGTCTCAGCCCCAGCATTTT.

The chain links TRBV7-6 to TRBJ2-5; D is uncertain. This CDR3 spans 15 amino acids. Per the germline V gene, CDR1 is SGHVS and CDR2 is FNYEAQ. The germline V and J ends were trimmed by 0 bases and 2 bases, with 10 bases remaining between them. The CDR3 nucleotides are TGTGCCAGCAGCTTAGCACGAGGTTTGCAAGAGACCCAGTACTTC. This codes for CASSLARGLQETQYF.

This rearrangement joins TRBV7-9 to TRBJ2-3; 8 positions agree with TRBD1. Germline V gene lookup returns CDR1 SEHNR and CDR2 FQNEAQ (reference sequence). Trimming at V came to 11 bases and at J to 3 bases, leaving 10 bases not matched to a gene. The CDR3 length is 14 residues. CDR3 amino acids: CAPDRELATDTQYF. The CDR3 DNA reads TGTGCCCCGGACAGGGAACTAGCTACAGATACGCAGTATTTT.

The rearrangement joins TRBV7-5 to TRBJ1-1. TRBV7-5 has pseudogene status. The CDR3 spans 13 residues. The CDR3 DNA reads TGTGTCAGAAGGATCAATTGGGGGACTGAAGCTTTCTTT. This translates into CVRRINWGTEAFF.

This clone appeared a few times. The CDR3 nucleotides are TGTGCCAGCAGCGTAGTGTCGCAGGGAAGCTATGGCTACACCTTC. This translates into CASSVVSQGSYGYTF. The chain links TRBV9 to TRBJ1-2, with a tentative D call TRBD1 (5 bases). Germline CDR1 reads SGDLS; CDR2 reads YYNGEE. The CDR3 is made up of 15 amino acids. The V end was cut by 0 bases, the J end by 4 bases, with 13 bases between.

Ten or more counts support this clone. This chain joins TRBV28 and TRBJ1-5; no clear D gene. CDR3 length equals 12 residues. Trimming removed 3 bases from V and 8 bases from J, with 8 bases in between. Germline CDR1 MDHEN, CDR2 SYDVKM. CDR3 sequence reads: CASSFIRKPQHF. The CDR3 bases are TGTGCCAGCAGTTTTATCCGAAAGCCCCAGCATTTT.

The CDR3 sequence is CASSMGLAYEQYF. The CDR3 DNA is TGTGCCAGTAGTATGGGGCTCGCCTACGAGCAGTACTTC. This chain uses TRBV19 with TRBJ2-7; possible D gene TRBD1, 5 bases. Per the germline V gene, CDR1 is LNHDA and CDR2 is SQIVND (reference sequence). Trimming stripped 3 bases from V and 2 bases from J, with 8 bases between. The CDR3 contains 13 residues.

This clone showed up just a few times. CDR3 in amino acids: CATQGTENSPLHF. In nucleotides, the CDR3 is TGTGCCACGCAGGGGACAGAAAATTCACCCCTCCACTTT. V is TRBV15 and J is TRBJ1-6; 7 bases are a match to TRBD1. The CDR3 runs to 13 residues. The V and J ends lost 9 bases and 7 bases, in that order; junction bases with no gene match: 6. Germline CDR1 is LNHNV and CDR2 is YYDKDF (reference sequence). The full variable domain, in which reference TRBV15 and TRBJ1-6 provide the parts outside the CDR3, is DAMVIQNPRYQVTQFGKPVTLSCSQTLNHNVMYWYQQKSSQAPKLLFHYYDKDFNNEADTPDNFQSRRPNTSFCFLDIRSPGLGDTAMYLCATQGTENSPLHFGNGTRLTVT.

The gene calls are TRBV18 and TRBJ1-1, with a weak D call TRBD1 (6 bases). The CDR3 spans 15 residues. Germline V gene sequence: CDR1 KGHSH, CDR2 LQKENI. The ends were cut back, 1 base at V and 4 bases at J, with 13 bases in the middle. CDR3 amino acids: CASSPRDRTATEAFF. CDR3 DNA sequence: TGTGCCAGCTCACCACGAGATCGGACAGCCACTGAAGCTTTCTTT.

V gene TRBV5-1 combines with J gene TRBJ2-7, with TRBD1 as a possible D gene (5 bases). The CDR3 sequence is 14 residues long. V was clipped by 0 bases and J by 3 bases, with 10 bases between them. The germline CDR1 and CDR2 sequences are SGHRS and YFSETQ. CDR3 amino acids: CASSLAKTGYEQYF. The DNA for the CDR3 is TGCGCCAGCAGCTTGGCCAAAACAGGCTACGAGCAGTACTTC.

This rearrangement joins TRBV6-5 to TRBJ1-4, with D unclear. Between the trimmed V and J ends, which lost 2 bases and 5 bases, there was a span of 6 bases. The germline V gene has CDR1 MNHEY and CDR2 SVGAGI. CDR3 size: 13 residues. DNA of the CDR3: TGTGCCAGCAGTTACAACGTAAATGAAAAACTGTTTTTT. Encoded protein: CASSYNVNEKLFF.

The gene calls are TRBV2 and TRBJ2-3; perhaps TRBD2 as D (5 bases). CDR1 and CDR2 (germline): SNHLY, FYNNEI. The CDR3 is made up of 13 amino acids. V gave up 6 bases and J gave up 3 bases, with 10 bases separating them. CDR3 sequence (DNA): TGTGCCAGCAGGGCGGGCGAAACAGATACGCAGTATTTT. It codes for CASRAGETDTQYF.

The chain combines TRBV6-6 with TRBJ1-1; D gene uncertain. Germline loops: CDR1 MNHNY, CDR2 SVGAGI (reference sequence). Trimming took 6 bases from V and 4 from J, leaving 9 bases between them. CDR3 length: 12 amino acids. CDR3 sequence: CASSPARTEAFF. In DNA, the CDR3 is TGTGCCAGCAGCCCGGCGCGCACTGAAGCTTTCTTT.

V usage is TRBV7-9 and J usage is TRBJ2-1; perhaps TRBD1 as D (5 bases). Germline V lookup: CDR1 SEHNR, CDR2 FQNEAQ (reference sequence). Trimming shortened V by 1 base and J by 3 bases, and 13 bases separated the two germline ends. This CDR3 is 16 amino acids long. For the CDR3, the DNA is TGTGCCAGCAGCTTAGGTTTAGGGGCCGTCTACAATGAGCAGTTCTTC. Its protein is CASSLGLGAVYNEQFF.